Below are 3 T cell receptor beta chains sequenced from a single sample in a study of cytomegalovirus exposure and HLA in healthy donors. Both 60 Vbeta primers and 13 Jbeta primers went into the PCR. The assay was immunoSEQ multiplex PCR, and TCRdb's table has in-frame clones only and misses some. The sample includes 70,000 or so clones, 70% to 80% of them seen just once. The specimen sequenced was PBMCs. These receptors were taken from a man aged 18-30 years in good health and CMV-seropositive.

This clone was detected a few times. V and J are TRBV29-1 and TRBJ1-1; possible D gene TRBD1, 6 bases. Germline CDR1 reads SQVTM; CDR2 reads ANQGSEA. This CDR3 is built from 15 residues. Trimming took 0 bases from V and 5 from J, leaving 16 bases between them. CDR3 region: CSVEDPTGIGTEAFF. As DNA, the CDR3 is TGCAGCGTTGAAGATCCCACAGGGATAGGGACTGAAGCTTTCTTT.

This chain joins TRBV6-1 and TRBJ2-7; D unclear. CDR3 length: 11 amino acids. Germline V gene lookup returns CDR1 MNHNS and CDR2 SASEGT. Between the trimmed V and J ends, which lost 5 bases and 3 bases, there was a span of 5 bases. The CDR3 protein is CASSQVYEQYF. The DNA of the CDR3 is TGTGCCAGCAGTCAGGTCTACGAGCAGTACTTC.

J is TRBJ1-2 and V is TRBV7-9, with TRBD1 as a possible D gene (5 bases). Germline V gives CDR1 SEHNR, CDR2 FQNEAQ (reference sequence). Trimming removed 6 bases from V and 7 bases from J, with 15 bases in between. The CDR3 sequence is 13 residues long. CDR3 loop: CASSEDISAGYTF. The DNA of the CDR3 is TGTGCCAGCAGTGAGGACATATCTGCTGGCTACACCTTC.